This paragraph covers one T cell receptor beta chain sequence. This sample stems from a study of blood T cell repertoires in COVID-19. Study summary: Sample material is recorded as cDNA or gDNA derived from T cells, B-cell-depleted T cells, or PBMCs.

Per the authors' pipeline: Using reference gene primer amplification, nucleated cell counts were estimated. Sequencing used immunoSEQ multiplex PCR; TCRdb keeps in-frame clones, though not all of them. The D gene and trimming were derived from the DNA, and the V and J assignments and clone size from that table. In the table there are more than 95,000 clones, roughly nine tenths of which are singletons. The germline V gene encodes CDR1 MRHNA and CDR2 SNTAGT. The CDR3 is 12 amino acids. Trimming pared 7 bases from V and 6 bases from J, leaving 12 bases between. The rearrangement joins TRBV6-4 to TRBJ1-1; maybe TRBD1 (6 bases). This receptor was obtained from a human donor in a cohort sampled during active COVID-19. The sample was peripheral blood. In DNA, the CDR3 is TGTGCCAGCACCGATCCAGGGGCTGAAGCTTTCTTT. Its protein is CASTDPGAEAFF.